The rows below give T cell receptor beta chains drawn from one sample of a study of post-analysis software for immune sequencing data. TCRdb re-called the PCR reads with MiXCR, one entry per CDR3 protein. The table lists 820,000 or so distinct CDR3 sequences, about 50% of them singletons. The specimen was blood. The receptors were sampled from a girl aged 10 to 17 with multiple sclerosis. The CDR3 runs from the conserved cysteine through the conserved F or W. Each record gives: V gene, J gene, clone size, CDR3 protein. Only part of the rows carry a size: once, few, many, or a class if the clone is expanded.

TRBV15	.	once	CATSRGGQVGGETQYF
TRBV5-1	TRBJ2-5	.	CASSKGLELMAQYF
TRBV5-5	TRBJ2-1	.	CASRAGPNSYNEQFF
TRBV14	TRBJ2-3	.	CASSQDLLAGGPGDTQYF
TRBV7-2	TRBJ1-2	.	CASSSGQGTLYGYTF
TRBV20-1	TRBJ2-7	.	CSARPRPDRGGEQYF
TRBV28	.	.	CASSQPPGTGTYEQYF
TRBV14	TRBJ2-3	.	CASSQGVGLAGDTQYF
TRBV29-1	TRBJ2-1	few	CSVVLAELYNEQFF
TRBV9	TRBJ2-1	.	CASSVGGDGLYNEQFF
TRBV5-1	TRBJ1-6	.	CASSLSATNSPLHF
TRBV5-1	TRBJ1-4	once	CASSLDPYNEKLFF
TRBV27	TRBJ2-3	few	CASSQFGMRTDTQYF
TRBV5-6	TRBJ2-4	once	CASRQQGRLAKNIQYF
TRBV29-1	TRBJ2-7	few	CSVLPGTSAYEQYF
TRBV9	TRBJ2-1	once	CASSVEVGSFYNEQFF
TRBV9	TRBJ2-2	.	CASSSDRGHGGELFF
TRBV29-1	TRBJ2-1	.	CSVEDRGTHNEQFF
TRBV20-1	TRBJ1-1	few	CSAHPVGGADTEAFF
TRBV7-3	TRBJ1-1	.	CASSLYGPDMNTEAFF
TRBV7-7	TRBJ2-6	few	CASSLDLGANVLTF
TRBV5-6	TRBJ1-2	.	CASSAGGTTNYGYTF
TRBV29-1	TRBJ2-3	.	CSVTGLAGDTQYF
TRBV7-9	TRBJ2-7	.	CASSRGDAYEQYF
TRBV7-9	TRBJ1-2	few	CASSGEVPGDYGYTF
TRBV2	TRBJ2-5	.	CASNTHAQETQYF
TRBV6-5	TRBJ2-3	few	CASSYSASGGRGNTQYF
TRBV7-2	TRBJ2-7	.	CASSSTEYYEQYF